This T cell receptor beta chain was identified in a study of blood T cell repertoires in COVID-19. Germline V gene lookup returns CDR1 SGHAT and CDR2 FQDESV (reference sequence). The CDR3 spans 15 residues. V shed 2 bases, J shed 6 bases, and the junction held 8 bases outside the gene matches. During active infection, Seattle patients enrolled and were then monitored through disease. Libraries were prepared by immunoSEQ multiplex PCR; TCRdb keeps only in-frame clonotypes and omits some of them. The table records about 73,000 clones, roughly three quarters of them present only once. Input material: peripheral blood. The rearrangement uses TRBV11-1 and TRBJ2-3; TRBD1 matches at 7 bases. This TCR was recovered from a man aged 70-80 years with COVID-19, enrolled during active disease. The CDR3 protein is CASSLRRSDRDTQYF. The CDR3 nucleotides are TGTGCCAGCAGCTTAAGACGGTCGGACAGGGATACGCAGTATTTT.